Below, 26 T cell receptor beta chains from the same sample are listed, as sequenced in a study of blood T cell repertoires in COVID-19. Data came from immunoSEQ multiplex PCR; TCRdb stores just in-frame clones and leaves some out. Among approximately 310,000 clones listed, 70% to 90% were seen once. Sequencing was carried out using PBMCs or T cells enriched from blood (not recorded which). All receptors come from a man under 40 who had recovered from COVID-19.

This sequence joins TRBV18 and TRBJ1-3, with D perhaps TRBD1 (5 bases). Germline V gives CDR1 KGHSH, CDR2 LQKENI. Trimming shortened V by 3 bases and J by 0 bases, and 9 bases separated the two germline ends. There are 15 residues in the CDR3. The CDR3 nucleotides are TGTGCCAGCTCACCCCTGGACAACTCTGGAAACACCATATATTTT. Translating gives CASSPLDNSGNTIYF.

The chain carries TRBV10-3 and TRBJ1-1; D remains unclear. The CDR3 is 16 residues long. Germline V CDR1 and CDR2: ENHRY, SYGVKD. The ends were cut back, 0 bases at V and 11 bases at J, with 22 bases in the middle. CDR3 residues: CAISESDQDDPFRAFF. CDR3 nucleotides: TGTGCCATCAGTGAGTCGGATCAGGATGACCCCTTTCGGGCTTTCTTT.

This CDR3 reads CASSLTTGVQSHEQYF. The CDR3 coding sequence is TGCGCCAGCAGCCTTACTACAGGGGTACAGAGTCACGAGCAGTACTTC. The chain uses TRBV5-1 and TRBJ2-7, with 7 bases identical to TRBD1. Looked up from germline, CDR1 is SGHRS and CDR2 is YFSETQ. The CDR3 length is 16 residues. V lost 4 bases to trimming and J lost 5 bases; unmatched junction nucleotides: 15.

The rearrangement joins TRBV12-3 or TRBV12-4 to TRBJ1-5, with 7 nucleotides matching TRBD1. J was trimmed by 10 bases and V by 5 bases; bases with no gene match: 8. This CDR3 contains 13 residues. This CDR3 reads CASSLDRVTPQHF. CDR3 in DNA: TGTGCCAGCAGTCTCGACAGGGTCACCCCCCAGCATTTT.

The chain couples TRBV3-1 (or the pseudogene TRBV3-2) to TRBJ1-6; possibly TRBD1 for D (6 bases). From germline, CDR1 is LGHDT and CDR2 YNNKEL (reference sequence). The CDR3 spans 14 residues. V lost 1 base to trimming and J lost 8 bases, with 9 bases between them. The CDR3 nucleotides read TGTGCCAGCAGCCAAGTGGCAGGGGATTCACCCCTCCACTTT. It translates to CASSQVAGDSPLHF.

The CDR3 region is CASSHASGTGDEKLFF. The CDR3 DNA is TGTGCCAGCAGCCATGCTTCCGGGACAGGGGATGAAAAACTGTTTTTT. The J gene is TRBJ1-4, the V gene TRBV4-2; 10 positions match TRBD1. Germline V CDR1 and CDR2: LGHNA, YNFKEQ. Losses at the gene ends were 3 bases for V and 6 bases for J; bases not matched to a gene: 7. The CDR3 length is 16 residues.

This chain uses TRBV5-1 with TRBJ2-2, with 12 bases lining up with TRBD2. Trimming cost V 2 bases and J 6 bases; bases outside gene matches: 8. CDR1 and CDR2 (germline): SGHRS, YFSETQ. The CDR3 length is 17 residues. CDR3: CASSFLAGGPEAGELFF. In DNA form, the CDR3 reads TGCGCCAGCAGCTTTCTAGCGGGGGGGCCCGAGGCCGGGGAGCTGTTTTTT.

This rearrangement joins TRBV11-2 to TRBJ2-3; D perhaps matches TRBD1 (5 bases). The CDR3 is made up of 15 amino acids. With 2 bases removed from V and 4 bases from J, the gap between germline ends came to 13 bases. Germline-derived CDR1 and CDR2 are SGHAT and FQNNGV. Written as DNA, the CDR3 is TGTGCCAGCAGCTTAATTAGCAGGGCCCCAGATACGCAGTATTTT. This translates into CASSLISRAPDTQYF.

The chain combines TRBV7-9 with TRBJ1-3; unclear D gene. This CDR3 has 16 amino acids. Germline V gene sequence: CDR1 SEHNR, CDR2 FQNEAQ (reference sequence). V was cut by 5 bases and J by 3 bases, with 17 bases left in between. CDR3 sequence (DNA): TGTGCCAGCAGCAAACCCCCTCCTGCGAATGGAAACACCATATATTTT. Translated: CASSKPPPANGNTIYF.

The rearrangement uses TRBV29-1 and TRBJ1-2, with D perhaps TRBD1 (6 bases). CDR1 and CDR2 from the germline V gene are SQVTM and ANQGSEA. This CDR3 is 14 amino acids long. V was pared by 7 bases and J by 9 bases, with 24 bases between. CDR3 nucleotide sequence: TGCAGCGCTCACCCCCCAGAGGACAGTTCGCGCTACACCTTC. It yields the protein CSAHPPEDSSRYTF.

This clone was found once. V gene TRBV30 combines with J gene TRBJ1-1, with TRBD1 as a possible D gene (6 bases). The CDR3 loop spans 13 amino acids. Germline CDR1 GTSNPN, CDR2 SVGIG (reference sequence). V lost 2 bases, J lost 3 bases, and 10 bases lay in between. The CDR3 loop is CAWSYRVDTEAFF. The CDR3 DNA follows: TGTGCCTGGAGTTACAGGGTAGACACTGAAGCTTTCTTT. Complete variable domain (other parts from reference TRBV30 and TRBJ1-1): SQTIHQWPATLVQPVGSPLSLECTVEGTSNPNLYWYRQAAGRGLQLLFYSVGIGQISSEVPQNLSASRPQDRQFILSSKKLLLSDSGFYLCAWSYRVDTEAFFGQGTRLTVV.

This chain connects TRBV3-1 (or the pseudogene TRBV3-2) to TRBJ1-4; D is possibly TRBD1 (6 bases). Germline values: CDR1 LGHDT, CDR2 YNNKEL (reference sequence). The V end was cut by 3 bases, the J end by 14 bases, with 16 bases between. This CDR3 comprises 13 residues. The CDR3 region is CASSHNFGGGLFF. The CDR3 region has the DNA TGTGCCAGCAGCCATAATTTTGGGGGCGGGCTGTTTTTT.

The chain joins TRBV6-5 to TRBJ1-2; TRBD1 matches 11 bases. The CDR3 contains 14 residues. Trimming at V came to 8 bases and at J to 8 bases, leaving 10 bases not matched to a gene. Germline V lookup: CDR1 MNHEY, CDR2 SVGAGI. CDR3 sequence reads: CASRWDRGYEGYTF. CDR3 bases: TGTGCCAGCCGCTGGGACAGGGGGTATGAGGGCTACACCTTC.

This clone was seen more than once but under ten times. The sample contains more than one DNA sequence encoding this CDR3. The chain recombines TRBV6-5 with TRBJ1-2; 8 bases map to TRBD1. Germline CDR1 and CDR2: MNHEY and SVGAGI. The CDR3 runs to 13 residues. Trimming removed 5 bases from V and 2 bases from J; junction bases left unmatched: 1. The CDR3 sequence is CASSRDRNYGYTF. CDR3 DNA: TGTGCCAGCAGTAGGGACAGGAACTATGGCTACACCTTC.

The J gene is TRBJ2-7, the V gene TRBV18; D is perhaps TRBD2 (5 bases). CDR1 is KGHSH, CDR2 LQKENI, per germline. The CDR3 covers 14 residues. The ends were cut back, 0 bases at V and 6 bases at J, with 12 bases in the middle. CDR3 in amino acids: CASSPPSVEGEQYF. CDR3 coding DNA: TGTGCCAGCTCACCACCGTCGGTCGAGGGCGAGCAGTACTTC.

The V gene is TRBV19, the J gene TRBJ2-6, with D maybe TRBD1 (5 bases). The CDR3 sequence is 13 residues long. Trimming took 8 bases from V and 5 from J, leaving 10 bases between them. Germline values: CDR1 LNHDA, CDR2 SQIVND (reference sequence). CDR3 protein: CASQGPRANVLTF. The DNA for the CDR3 is TGTGCCAGTCAGGGCCCGAGGGCCAACGTCCTGACTTTC.

The genes are TRBV20-1 and TRBJ1-4; D gene uncertain. Germline loops: CDR1 DFQATT, CDR2 SNEGSKA (reference sequence). V was cut by 6 bases and J by 8 bases, with 10 bases left in between. The CDR3 covers 11 residues. In nucleotides, the CDR3 is TGCAGTGCCAAAAAGAGAGAAAAACTGTTTTTT. Its translation: CSAKKREKLFF.

This clone was observed a single time. The V gene is TRBV7-3, the J gene TRBJ2-2; TRBD1 matches 10 bases. V was pared by 6 bases and J by 7 bases, with 8 bases of the junction left unmatched. CDR1 and CDR2 (germline): SGHTA, FQGTGA. CDR3 length equals 15 residues. The CDR3 bases are TGTGCCAGCAGGGCCGGGACAGGGGCAGGCGGGGAGCTGTTTTTT. Its translation is CASRAGTGAGGELFF.

The chain carries TRBV11-3 and TRBJ2-3; 7 positions agree with TRBD2. V was clipped by 3 bases and J by 1 base; unmatched bases: 1. Germline V gene lookup returns CDR1 SGHNT and CDR2 YENEEA. The CDR3 consists of 14 residues. Here the CDR3 reads CASSFRGGTDTQYF. Written as DNA, the CDR3 is TGTGCCAGCAGCTTCCGGGGGGGCACAGATACGCAGTATTTT.

The chain joins TRBV30 to TRBJ1-5; D is perhaps TRBD1 (6 bases). The germline V gene has CDR1 GTSNPN and CDR2 SVGIG (reference sequence). Trimming removed 5 bases from V and 0 bases from J, with 32 bases in between. The CDR3 length is 21 residues. The CDR3 loop reads CAWWGLQGKVDLTLSNQPQHF. The CDR3 nucleotides are TGTGCCTGGTGGGGGCTTCAGGGTAAGGTTGACCTTACACTTAGCAATCAGCCCCAGCATTTT.

V gene TRBV6-5 combines with J gene TRBJ1-6; 7 bases agree with TRBD1. This CDR3 spans 14 amino acids. Germline values: CDR1 MNHEY, CDR2 SVGAGI. V was pared by 6 bases and J by 12 bases, with 11 bases of the junction left unmatched. CDR3 bases: TGTGCCAGCAGCCGACCGGGACAGAACAAACCCCTCCACTTT. As protein: CASSRPGQNKPLHF.

The chain employs TRBV19 and TRBJ1-2; 10 bases align to TRBD1. Germline CDR1 is LNHDA and CDR2 is SQIVND (reference sequence). V shed 5 bases, J shed 4 bases, and the junction held 10 bases outside the gene matches. This CDR3 is built from 16 residues. The CDR3 DNA sequence: TGTGCCAGTAGTGCGCCCCGGGACAGGGGAGCCTATGGCTACACCTTC. This codes for CASSAPRDRGAYGYTF. The whole variable domain, filled in from reference TRBV19 and TRBJ1-2, reads DGGITQSPKYLFRKEGQNVTLSCEQNLNHDAMYWYRQDPGQGLRLIYYSQIVNDFQKGDIAEGYSVSREKKESFPLTVTSAQKNPTAFYLCASSAPRDRGAYGYTFGSGTRLTVV.

The chain employs TRBV6-5 and TRBJ2-7; 9 positions match TRBD2. Germline lookup yields CDR1 MNHEY and CDR2 SVGAGI. CDR3 length: 13 amino acids. J gave up 4 bases and V 5 bases, and 3 bases lay outside the gene matches. CDR3 sequence: CASSLSGGYEQYF. As DNA, the CDR3 is TGTGCCAGCAGTCTTAGCGGGGGATACGAGCAGTACTTC.

This chain joins TRBV18 and TRBJ2-7; 9 bases agree with TRBD2. CDR3 length equals 16 residues. Germline CDR1 KGHSH, CDR2 LQKENI. The trim removed 2 bases at V and 2 bases at J, leaving 7 bases unmatched. The CDR3 DNA is TGTGCCAGCTCACCATCGGCGGGGGGGAGAGCCTACGAGCAGTACTTC. Its protein is CASSPSAGGRAYEQYF.

To note about this clone: Other DNA sequences in this specimen translate into the identical CDR3. The gene calls are TRBV5-1 and TRBJ2-2, with 10 bases that match TRBD2. The CDR3 has 16 amino acids. CDR1 is SGHRS, CDR2 YFSETQ, per germline. V lost 4 bases, J lost 1 base, and 4 bases stayed unmatched. The CDR3 nucleotides read TGCGCCAGCAGCCTTGTAGCGGGGGGGAACACCGGGGAGCTGTTTTTT. It translates to CASSLVAGGNTGELFF. The full variable domain, completed using reference TRBV5-1 and TRBJ2-2, is KAGVTQTPRYLIKTRGQQVTLSCSPISGHRSVSWYQQTPGQGLQFLFEYFSETQRNKGNFPGRFSGRQFSNSRSEMNVSTLELGDSALYLCASSLVAGGNTGELFFGEGSRLTVL.

The chain employs TRBV4-1 and TRBJ2-3; 15 bases are shared with TRBD2. V was clipped by 4 bases and J by 4 bases; unmatched bases: 12. The germline CDR1 and CDR2 sequences are MGHRA and YSYEKL. The CDR3 has 19 residues. The chain's CDR3 is CASSRAGTSGGQGPDTQYF. In DNA, the CDR3 is TGCGCCAGCAGCCGTGCCGGGACTAGCGGGGGGCAAGGACCAGATACGCAGTATTTT.